What follows are 25 T cell receptor beta chains derived from one specimen sequenced in a study of PD-L1 blockade in urothelial cancer. Described time point: pretreatment peripheral blood. Generated by immunoSEQ multiplex PCR, the TCRdb table keeps only in-frame clones and is missing some. There are approximately 50,000 clones in the sample; just over 85% occur only once, and 22% lies in the top ten. The sequences come from PBMCs, collected around atezolizumab (anti-PD-L1) treatment. The receptor source for this set is a man in his sixties with urothelial cancer.

This chain connects TRBV7-6 to TRBJ2-7, with TRBD2 matching 8 bases. This CDR3 spans 16 amino acids. Germline loops: CDR1 SGHVS, CDR2 FNYEAQ. The V gene end was trimmed by 4 bases and the J gene end by 3 bases; junction bases not matched to a gene: 11. CDR3: CASSSDPGRVGYEQYF. The CDR3 DNA sequence: TGTGCCAGCAGCTCGGACCCCGGGAGGGTTGGCTACGAGCAGTACTTC.

The table lists this clone with a count of one. The chain links TRBV5-1 to TRBJ2-1, with D unclear. CDR1 is SGHRS, CDR2 YFSETQ, per germline. The CDR3 runs to 15 residues. V gave up 4 bases and J gave up 3 bases, with 14 bases separating them. As DNA, the CDR3 is TGCGCCAGCAGCCTAATGCTCTCCAACTACAATGAGCAGTTCTTC. It specifies CASSLMLSNYNEQFF. Based on the CDR3 plus reference TRBV5-1 and TRBJ2-1, the full variable domain is KAGVTQTPRYLIKTRGQQVTLSCSPISGHRSVSWYQQTPGQGLQFLFEYFSETQRNKGNFPGRFSGRQFSNSRSEMNVSTLELGDSALYLCASSLMLSNYNEQFFGPGTRLTVL.

The chain links TRBV7-6 to TRBJ2-5; D call uncertain. V was pared by 0 bases and J by 2 bases, with 10 bases between. CDR1 is SGHVS and CDR2 is FNYEAQ in the germline V gene. The CDR3 has 15 residues. The CDR3 is CASSLASRLQETQYF. The CDR3 DNA reads TGTGCCAGCAGCTTAGCGTCGCGACTTCAAGAGACCCAGTACTTC.

Written as DNA, the CDR3 is TGTGCCAGCAGCCAATACAGGGACACTGAAGCTTTCTTT. Protein sequence: CASSQYRDTEAFF. V gene TRBV16 combines with J gene TRBJ1-1; D is possibly TRBD1 (6 bases). This CDR3 is 13 amino acids long. Germline V gene data show CDR1 as KGHSY and CDR2 as FQNENV. V was clipped by 1 base and J by 3 bases, with 6 bases between them.

The chain links TRBV18 to TRBJ1-1; D might be TRBD1 (6 bases). V dropped 5 bases and J dropped 1 base, with 14 bases sitting between them. This CDR3 is 15 amino acids long. Germline V gene lookup returns CDR1 KGHSH and CDR2 LQKENI. The CDR3 protein is CASSTKTGGNTEAFF. The CDR3 nucleotides read TGTGCCAGCTCAACTAAGACAGGAGGGAACACTGAAGCTTTCTTT.

V is TRBV10-3 and J is TRBJ2-2, with D perhaps TRBD1 (5 bases). The CDR3 consists of 13 residues. Trimming shortened V by 9 bases and J by 1 base, and 9 bases separated the two germline ends. Per the germline V gene, CDR1 is ENHRY and CDR2 is SYGVKD. The CDR3 coding sequence is TGTGCCATTGGACACGGGAACACCGGGGAGCTGTTTTTT. Translating gives CAIGHGNTGELFF.

The chain combines TRBV13 with TRBJ1-2, with TRBD1 as a possible D gene (6 bases). CDR3 length equals 17 residues. Germline CDR1 PRHDT, CDR2 FYEKMQ (reference sequence). Trimming removed 2 bases at V and 6 bases at J, with 22 bases between. In DNA, the CDR3 is TGTGCCAGCAGCTTATCCGGCGACAGGATGTCTTACCATGGCTACACCTTC. This codes for CASSLSGDRMSYHGYTF. Using reference TRBV13 and TRBJ1-2 for the parts outside the CDR3, the full variable domain is AAGVIQSPRHLIKEKRETATLKCYPIPRHDTVYWYQQGPGQDPQFLISFYEKMQSDKGSIPDRFSAQQFSDYHSELNMSSLELGDSALYFCASSLSGDRMSYHGYTFGSGTRLTVV.

A single count supports this clone. The V gene is TRBV11-2, the J gene TRBJ1-2, with D perhaps TRBD1 (5 bases). The CDR3 contains 15 residues. Germline V lookup: CDR1 SGHAT, CDR2 FQNNGV. V dropped 0 bases and J dropped 4 bases, with 12 bases sitting between them. The CDR3 reads CASSLEVGRVYGYTF. The CDR3 coding sequence is TGTGCCAGCAGCTTAGAGGTGGGGCGCGTCTATGGCTACACCTTC.

This clone is a singleton in its sample. The V and J genes are TRBV5-8 and TRBJ1-5; D remains unclear. V was pared by 1 base and J by 5 bases, with 7 bases between. The CDR3 spans 13 residues. Germline CDR1 SGHTS, CDR2 YDEGEE. This chain's CDR3 is CASSLSSHQPQHF. CDR3 nucleotide sequence: TGTGCCAGCAGCTTGAGCTCTCATCAGCCCCAGCATTTT.

This rearrangement joins TRBV7-9 to TRBJ1-5, with D unclear. This CDR3 region has 13 residues. The ends were cut back, 1 base at V and 7 bases at J, with 8 bases in the middle. The germline gives CDR1 SEHNR, CDR2 FQNEAQ (reference sequence). The CDR3 coding sequence is TGTGCCAGCAGCTTAGGGGTCGGGCAGCCCCAGCATTTT. It codes for CASSLGVGQPQHF.

This chain joins TRBV30 and TRBJ1-5; D unresolved. Germline CDR1 reads GTSNPN; CDR2 reads SVGIG (reference sequence). The CDR3 is 13 residues long. Trimming removed 1 base at V and 5 bases at J, with 9 bases between. This CDR3 reads CAWSGGSYQPQHF. CDR3 DNA sequence: TGTGCCTGGAGTGGAGGGAGCTATCAGCCCCAGCATTTT.

V usage is TRBV15 and J usage is TRBJ1-3; possibly TRBD1 for D (6 bases). Per the germline V gene, CDR1 is LNHNV and CDR2 is YYDKDF (reference sequence). This CDR3 spans 18 amino acids. Trimming cost V 8 bases and J 0 bases, with 23 bases left between them. This chain's CDR3 is CATPVGKTGVNSGNTIYF. CDR3 sequence (DNA): TGTGCCACCCCAGTGGGCAAGACAGGCGTCAACTCTGGAAACACCATATATTTT. Full variable domain (remainder filled in from reference TRBV15 and TRBJ1-3): DAMVIQNPRYQVTQFGKPVTLSCSQTLNHNVMYWYQQKSSQAPKLLFHYYDKDFNNEADTPDNFQSRRPNTSFCFLDIRSPGLGDTAMYLCATPVGKTGVNSGNTIYFGEGSWLTVV.

This chain links TRBV5-1 with TRBJ2-7, with 9 bases identical to TRBD1. Germline CDR1 is SGHRS and CDR2 is YFSETQ. CDR3 length: 13 residues. With V trimmed by 5 bases and J by 7 bases, 7 bases remained unmatched. The CDR3 nucleotides are TGCGCCAGCAGGGGACAGGGCCCGAGTGAGCAGTACTTC. Translation gives CASRGQGPSEQYF. The whole variable domain, filled in from reference TRBV5-1 and TRBJ2-7, reads KAGVTQTPRYLIKTRGQQVTLSCSPISGHRSVSWYQQTPGQGLQFLFEYFSETQRNKGNFPGRFSGRQFSNSRSEMNVSTLELGDSALYLCASRGQGPSEQYFGPGTRLTVT.

The rearrangement joins TRBV25-1 to TRBJ2-7, with D maybe TRBD1 (6 bases). The V end was cut by 5 bases, the J end by 1 base, with 12 bases between. Germline assignment: CDR1 MGHDK and CDR2 SYGVNS. The length of the CDR3 is 14 residues. The CDR3 DNA reads as TGTGCCAGCAGTACAGGACAGAAGTCCTACGAGCAGTACTTC. Protein: CASSTGQKSYEQYF.

This chain uses TRBV7-2 with TRBJ2-3; maybe TRBD1 (6 bases). The CDR3 contains 15 residues. Looked up from germline, CDR1 is SGHTA and CDR2 is FQGNSA. The V end lost 0 bases, the J end lost 3 bases, and 10 bases lay between the germline ends. The CDR3 reads CASSLAGTQTDTQYF. Here the CDR3 DNA reads TGTGCCAGCAGCTTAGCCGGGACACAAACAGATACGCAGTATTTT.

This clone was observed a single time. The rearrangement links TRBV6-6 to TRBJ2-7; 9 bases map to TRBD1. The CDR3 runs 14 residues. Trimming took 0 bases from V and 4 from J; bases not matched to a gene: 1. Germline CDR1 and CDR2: MNHNY and SVGAGI (reference sequence). CDR3 DNA sequence: TGTGCCAGCAGTTACTCAGGACAGGGGTACGAGCAGTACTTC. Residues: CASSYSGQGYEQYF.

This clone was counted between two and nine times. J is TRBJ1-6 and V is TRBV4-2; TRBD1 agrees at 8 bases. The CDR3 covers 14 residues. The J segment lost 8 bases and the V segment lost 8 bases, leaving 8 bases of the junction unmatched. In germline, CDR1 is LGHNA, CDR2 YNFKEQ. CDR3 sequence (DNA): TGTGCCAGCGTGGGTTACAGGGGGGATTCACCCCTCCACTTT. Translating gives CASVGYRGDSPLHF.

The chain joins TRBV7-2 to TRBJ1-5; 7 bases agree with TRBD1. Germline values: CDR1 SGHTA, CDR2 FQGNSA. Trimming took 4 bases from V and 7 from J; bases not matched to a gene: 7. There are 14 residues in the CDR3. CDR3 sequence (DNA): TGTGCCAGCAGCTCGACAGGGTGGGGACAGCCCCAGCATTTT. It encodes CASSSTGWGQPQHF.

The J gene is TRBJ2-1, the V gene TRBV7-2; no firm D call. From germline, CDR1 is SGHTA and CDR2 FQGNSA. The CDR3 is made up of 15 amino acids. The V and J ends lost 5 bases and 2 bases respectively, with 13 bases between them. This CDR3 reads CASSPGLPTYNEQFF. In DNA form, the CDR3 reads TGTGCCAGCAGCCCAGGCCTCCCTACCTACAATGAGCAGTTCTTC.

The genes are TRBV15 and TRBJ2-5, with 11 nucleotides matching TRBD2. CDR1 and CDR2 (germline): LNHNV, YYDKDF (reference sequence). The J segment lost 5 bases and the V segment lost 0 bases, leaving 5 bases of the junction unmatched. The CDR3 has 16 amino acids. The CDR3 DNA reads as TGTGCCACCAGCAGAGATACTAGCGGGAGCGGGGAGACCCAGTACTTC. It yields the protein CATSRDTSGSGETQYF.

This chain links TRBV2 with TRBJ2-5; the match to TRBD2 covers 12 bases. The germline CDR1 and CDR2 sequences are SNHLY and FYNNEI. V lost 6 bases and J lost 4; bases outside the gene matches: 12. The CDR3 extends over 17 amino acids. The CDR3 protein is CASRPHEGLAGRETQYF. The CDR3 DNA is TGTGCCAGCAGACCGCACGAGGGACTAGCGGGCCGAGAGACCCAGTACTTC. The full variable domain, completed using reference TRBV2 and TRBJ2-5, is EPEVTQTPSHQVTQMGQEVILRCVPISNHLYFYWYRQILGQKVEFLVSFYNNEISEKSEIFDDQFSVERPDGSNFTLKIRSTKLEDSAMYFCASRPHEGLAGRETQYFGPGTRLLVL.

The chain couples TRBV9 to TRBJ2-5, with a weak D call TRBD1 (5 bases). The CDR3 totals 15 residues. Germline V gives CDR1 SGDLS, CDR2 YYNGEE. Trimming took off 3 bases at V and 5 bases at J, with 17 bases between the two ends. Here the CDR3 reads CASSAVGQSGETQYF. For the CDR3, the DNA is TGTGCCAGCAGCGCAGTGGGGCAGTCGGGTGAGACCCAGTACTTC.

V and J are TRBV2 and TRBJ2-5; 7 bases map to TRBD1. This CDR3 region has 18 residues. CDR1 is SNHLY, CDR2 FYNNEI, per germline. The V gene end was trimmed by 4 bases and the J gene end by 2 bases; junction bases not matched to a gene: 16. The CDR3 sequence is CASSAPLGLTGSQETQYF. The CDR3 DNA follows: TGTGCCAGCAGTGCCCCCCTCGGGCTGACAGGGAGTCAAGAGACCCAGTACTTC.

The V and J genes are TRBV7-2 and TRBJ2-1, with TRBD2 matching 11 bases. The V gene end was trimmed by 9 bases and the J gene end by 4 bases; junction bases not matched to a gene: 5. The CDR3 runs 14 residues. From germline, CDR1 is SGHTA and CDR2 FQGNSA. In DNA, the CDR3 is TGTGCCAGTACACTAGCGGGGGAGTACAATGAGCAGTTCTTC. Its protein product is CASTLAGEYNEQFF.

The chain recombines TRBV4-2 with TRBJ1-2; D gene unclear. Trimming cost V 0 bases and J 4 bases, with 3 bases left between them. Germline-derived CDR1 and CDR2 are LGHNA and YNFKEQ. This CDR3 is built from 12 residues. CDR3 nucleotides: TGTGCCAGCAGCCAAGACATCTATGGCTACACCTTC. Translating gives CASSQDIYGYTF.